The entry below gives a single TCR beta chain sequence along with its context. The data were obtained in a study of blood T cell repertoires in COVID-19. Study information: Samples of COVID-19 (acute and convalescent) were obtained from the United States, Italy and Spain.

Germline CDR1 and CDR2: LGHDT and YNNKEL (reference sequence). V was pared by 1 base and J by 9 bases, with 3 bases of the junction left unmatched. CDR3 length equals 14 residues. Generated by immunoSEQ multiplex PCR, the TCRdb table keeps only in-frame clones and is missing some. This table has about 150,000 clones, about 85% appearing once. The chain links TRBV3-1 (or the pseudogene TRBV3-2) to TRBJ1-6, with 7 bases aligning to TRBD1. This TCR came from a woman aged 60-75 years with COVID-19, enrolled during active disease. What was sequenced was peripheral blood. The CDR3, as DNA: TGTGCCAGCAGCCAAGTCGGGACAGCTTCACCCCTCCACTTT. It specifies CASSQVGTASPLHF.